The rows below give T cell receptor beta chains drawn from one sample of a study of tumor and adjacent non-tumor tissue in lung cancer. Via MiXCR, TCRdb re-called the multiplex PCR reads, giving one row per CDR3 protein. The sample holds around 140,000 distinct CDR3 sequences, 66% seen once. Material for sequencing was lung tumor tissue. The receptors stem from a man aged 55 to 69 with small cell lung cancer. Each CDR3 is given with its conserved first and last residue. A D gene is named only where the DNA matches it firmly. Not every row has a clone size; where given, it reads once, few, many or a size class.

d_gene: TRBD1
j_gene: TRBJ1-2
v_gene: TRBV28
len: 12
abundance: -
CDR3aa: CASAGTAHGYTF
CDR3nt: TGTGCCAGCGCCGGGACAGCCCATGGTTACACCTTC

d_gene: TRBD1
j_gene: TRBJ2-7
v_gene: TRBV11-2
len: 15
abundance: -
CDR3aa: CASTRTGTGRYGLYF
CDR3nt: TGTGCCAGCACCCGGACCGGGACAGGGAGATACGGGCTGTACTTC

d_gene: -
j_gene: TRBJ2-3
v_gene: TRBV12-3/TRBV12-4
len: 19
abundance: -
CDR3aa: CASSYSRVGIVLGTDTQYF
CDR3nt: TGTGCCAGCAGTTATTCCAGGGTGGGAATAGTCCTCGGCACAGACACGCAGTATTTT

d_gene: -
j_gene: TRBJ2-3
v_gene: TRBV20-1
len: 12
abundance: -
CDR3aa: CRARMESDTQCF
CDR3nt: TGCAGAGCTAGAATGGAATCGGATACGCAGTGTTTT

d_gene: -
j_gene: TRBJ2-1
v_gene: TRBV11-1
len: 15
abundance: -
CDR3aa: CASSSLSISGDVQFF
CDR3nt: TGTGCCAGCAGCTCACTTAGCATTAGTGGAGATGTGCAGTTCTTC

d_gene: -
j_gene: TRBJ2-3
v_gene: TRBV4-1
len: 19
abundance: -
CDR3aa: CASSQGASGASAVTDMQYF
CDR3nt: TGCGCCAGCAGCCAAGGGGCCTCCGGGGCTAGCGCCGTCACAGATATGCAGTATTTT

d_gene: -
j_gene: TRBJ2-2
v_gene: TRBV5-4
len: 14
abundance: -
CDR3aa: CASSPDAQSIELFF
CDR3nt: TGTGCCAGCAGCCCGGACGCCCAGAGTATTGAGCTGTTTTTT

d_gene: -
j_gene: TRBJ2-5
v_gene: TRBV12-3/TRBV12-4
len: 12
abundance: -
CDR3aa: CTSSFGVETQYF
CDR3nt: TGTACCAGCAGTTTTGGTGTGGAGACCCAGTACTTT

d_gene: -
j_gene: TRBJ2-3
v_gene: TRBV6-1
len: 14
abundance: once
CDR3aa: CASSKTQRIDTQYF
CDR3nt: TGTGCCAGTAGTAAAACCCAACGAATCGATACGCAGTATTTT

d_gene: TRBD2
j_gene: TRBJ2-3
v_gene: TRBV6-1
len: 12
abundance: many
CDR3aa: CASSDLAGPQYF
CDR3nt: TGTGCCAGCAGTGATCTAGCGGGTCCCCAGTATTTT

d_gene: -
j_gene: TRBJ2-2
v_gene: TRBV11-1
len: 14
abundance: once
CDR3aa: CASNSGPNTEELFF
CDR3nt: TGTGCCAGCAACTCGGGGCCGAACACCGAGGAGCTGTTTTTT

d_gene: TRBD1
j_gene: TRBJ1-2
v_gene: TRBV4-1
len: 15
abundance: -
CDR3aa: CASSPGGQGADGCIF
CDR3nt: TGCGCCAGCAGCCCAGGAGGACAGGGGGCGGATGGCTGCATCTTC

d_gene: -
j_gene: TRBJ1-2
v_gene: TRBV20-1
len: 14
abundance: -
CDR3aa: CSAIHRDGGYGYTF
CDR3nt: TGCAGTGCTATCCACAGGGATGGAGGGTATGGCTACACCTTC

d_gene: -
j_gene: TRBJ2-4
v_gene: TRBV4-1
len: 19
abundance: few
CDR3aa: CASSPSSPFQRGAKNIQYF
CDR3nt: TGCGCCAGCAGCCCCTCCTCGCCATTCCAGAGGGGCGCCAAAAACATTCAGTACTTC

d_gene: TRBD2
j_gene: TRBJ2-1
v_gene: TRBV12-3/TRBV12-4
len: 15
abundance: once
CDR3aa: CASSFSVSGSGPQFF
CDR3nt: TGTGCCAGCAGTTTCTCGGTTAGCGGGAGCGGGCCGCAGTTCTTC

d_gene: -
j_gene: TRBJ2-4
v_gene: TRBV20-1
len: 12
abundance: -
CDR3aa: CSARLSGSIQYF
CDR3nt: TGCAGTGCTCGGCTATCTGGAAGCATTCAGTACTTC